Listed below are T cell receptor beta chains from one sample, sequenced in a study of patients and donors after allogeneic stem cell transplantation. TCRdb re-called the RT-PCR reads through MiXCR, storing one row per CDR3 protein. Of roughly 180,000 distinct CDR3 sequences listed, approximately 41% were seen once; the top ten hold about 30%. The sequenced sample was blood, either unsorted or a sorted T cell fraction (not recorded which). Every receptor here comes from a human donor who was either an allogeneic HSCT recipient or a stem cell or donor lymphocyte infusion donor (not recorded which). It is not recorded whose cells these are; they may come from a transplant donor. CDR3s include the opening cysteine and the closing phenylalanine or tryptophan. The D gene is left open where the match is weak. Size tells how often a clone was seen (once, few, many) or the class of an expanded clone, and some rows leave it out.

D,V,size,length,J,CDR3,DNA
NA,TRBV7-8,few,14,TRBJ2-1,CASSLEGGGNEQFF,TGTGCCAGCAGCTTAGAGGGAGGGGGGAATGAGCAGTTCTTC
TRBD1,TRBV20-1,few,17,TRBJ1-2,CSARDRVAINLNYGYTF,TGCAGTGCTAGGGACAGGGTAGCTATCAACCTAAACTATGGCTACACCTTC
NA,TRBV15,NA,13,TRBJ1-1,CATSRDMNTEAFF,TGTGCCACCAGCAGAGACATGAACACTGAAGCTTTCTTT
NA,TRBV12-3/TRBV12-4,few,12,TRBJ1-1,CASILARGAAFF,TGTGCCAGCATCCTGGCTCGCGGCGCAGCTTTCTTT
TRBD1,TRBV29-1,NA,14,TRBJ1-1,CSVVPARGGTEAFF,TGCAGCGTTGTTCCAGCCAGGGGGGGCACTGAAGCTTTCTTT
NA,TRBV5-6,few,12,TRBJ2-5,CASSRPQETQYF,TGTGCCAGCAGCCGACCCCAGGAGACCCAGTACTTC
TRBD2,TRBV4-2,NA,14,TRBJ2-7,CASSQEGREYEQYF,TGTGCCAGCAGCCAAGAAGGGCGGGAGTACGAGCAGTACTTC
TRBD2,TRBV12-3/TRBV12-4,NA,15,TRBJ2-2,CASSQGLERTGELFF,TGTGCCAGCAGTCAGGGACTAGAGCGCACCGGGGAGCTGTTTTTT
NA,TRBV28,NA,15,TRBJ2-7,CASSLWAASSYEQYF,TGTGCCAGCAGTTTATGGGCCGCTAGCTCCTACGAGCAGTACTTC
NA,TRBV7-9,NA,14,TRBJ1-2,CASSLVKGGGGYTF,TGTGCCAGCAGCTTAGTGAAAGGGGGTGGAGGCTACACCTTC
NA,TRBV7-9,NA,15,TRBJ2-5,CASSLWIAAQETQYF,TGTGCCAGCAGCTTATGGATAGCGGCACAAGAGACCCAGTACTTC
TRBD1,TRBV6-1,NA,14,TRBJ2-4,CASKDREEKNIQYF,TGTGCCAGCAAGGACAGGGAAGAAAAAAACATTCAGTACTTC
TRBD1,TRBV5-1,NA,16,TRBJ2-1,CASSLGQGAFYNEQFF,TGCGCCAGCAGCTTGGGACAGGGGGCATTCTACAATGAGCAGTTCTTC
TRBD2,TRBV7-7,NA,17,TRBJ2-2,CASSWTSGMGSTGELFF,TGTGCTAGCAGCTGGACTAGCGGGATGGGTAGCACCGGGGAGCTGTTTTTT
NA,TRBV3-1,NA,13,TRBJ2-3,CASSHPSADTQYF,TGTGCCAGCAGCCACCCTAGTGCAGATACGCAGTATTTT
NA,TRBV5-6,NA,13,TRBJ2-7,CASSYGASYEQYF,TGTGCCAGCAGCTATGGTGCCTCCTACGAGCAGTACTTC
NA,TRBV6-2/TRBV6-3,few,17,TRBJ1-5,CASSYGAVGIRNQPQHF,TGTGCCAGCAGTTACGGGGCAGTGGGGATCCGCAATCAGCCCCAGCATTTT
NA,TRBV6-2/TRBV6-3,NA,15,TRBJ1-3,CASSYSWGSGNTIYF,TGTGCCAGCAGTTACTCGTGGGGCTCTGGAAACACCATATATTTT
TRBD1,TRBV7-2,NA,15,TRBJ1-5,CASSTGTGVDQPQHF,TGTGCCAGCAGCACCGGGACAGGGGTGGATCAGCCCCAGCATTTT
NA,TRBV6-2/TRBV6-3,NA,12,TRBJ1-5,CASSPHPRPQHF,TGTGCCAGCAGTCCCCACCCGAGGCCCCAGCATTTT
TRBD2,TRBV7-9,NA,19,TRBJ2-1,CASSLRTSGLTPSYNEQFF,TGTGCCAGCAGCCTGAGGACTAGCGGGTTGACCCCCTCCTACAATGAGCAGTTCTTC
TRBD1,TRBV7-8,NA,16,TRBJ1-6,CASSPDRVIYNSPLHF,TGTGCCAGCAGCCCGGACAGGGTGATCTATAATTCACCCCTCCACTTT
NA,TRBV7-9,few,12,TRBJ1-1,CASSIAGVEAFF,TGTGCCAGCAGCATAGCTGGGGTTGAAGCTTTCTTT
NA,TRBV6-2/TRBV6-3,NA,13,TRBJ2-1,CASRQFGKDEQFF,TGTGCCAGCAGGCAGTTCGGCAAAGATGAGCAGTTCTTC
NA,TRBV2,NA,13,TRBJ2-1,CATAAETYNEQFF,TGTGCCACCGCAGCGGAAACCTACAATGAGCAGTTCTTC
NA,TRBV15,NA,14,TRBJ1-5,CATSRSGARQPQHF,TGTGCCACCAGCAGATCAGGGGCGCGGCAGCCCCAGCATTTT
NA,TRBV6-2/TRBV6-3,NA,12,TRBJ2-5,CASNRAKETQYF,TGTGCCAGTAATAGGGCCAAAGAGACCCAGTACTTC
NA,TRBV21-1,few,16,TRBJ1-5,CASSGAGTASNQPQHF,TGTGCCAGCAGCGGTGCTGGGACAGCTAGCAATCAGCCCCAGCATTTT
NA,TRBV4-3,NA,15,TRBJ1-1,CASSQGSGGNTEAFF,TGCGCCAGCAGCCAAGGGTCGGGAGGGAACACTGAAGCTTTCTTT
NA,TRBV12-3/TRBV12-4,NA,12,TRBJ2-5,CASSFSMETQYF,TGTGCCAGCAGTTTCTCGATGGAGACCCAGTACTTC
TRBD2,TRBV12-3/TRBV12-4,few,16,TRBJ2-2,CASTGLAGSNTGELFF,TGTGCCAGCACCGGGCTAGCGGGGTCGAACACCGGGGAGCTGTTTTTT
NA,TRBV4-3,few,15,TRBJ1-2,CASSQSPGANYGYTF,TGCGCCAGCAGCCAATCACCGGGAGCTAACTATGGCTACACCTTC
NA,TRBV28,few,16,TRBJ2-1,CASSLYWGSSYNEQFF,TGTGCCAGCAGTTTATACTGGGGAAGCTCCTACAATGAGCAGTTCTTC
NA,TRBV27,once,15,TRBJ1-6,CASSAASSYNSPLHF,TGTGCCAGCAGTGCCGCCAGCTCCTATAATTCACCCCTCCACTTT
TRBD2,TRBV20-1,once,16,TRBJ2-2,CSAYPTGGPDTGELFF,TGCAGTGCCTACCCGACGGGAGGGCCAGACACCGGGGAGCTGTTTTTT
NA,TRBV6-6,NA,13,TRBJ1-5,CASSYTAYQPQHF,TGTGCCAGCAGTTACACCGCGTATCAGCCCCAGCATTTT
NA,TRBV2,NA,14,TRBJ2-7,CASKIGTSSYEQYF,TGTGCCAGCAAAATAGGGACCAGCTCCTACGAGCAGTACTTC
NA,TRBV3-1,NA,13,TRBJ1-2,CASSQDLTDGYTF,TGTGCCAGCAGCCAAGATTTGACGGATGGCTACACCTTC
NA,TRBV7-3,few,13,TRBJ2-3,CASSFQSTDTQYF,TGTGCCAGCAGCTTTCAGAGCACAGATACGCAGTATTTT
NA,TRBV6-5,NA,15,TRBJ1-2,CASSHRSLPNYGYTF,TGTGCCAGCAGTCACCGCTCTCTTCCGAACTATGGCTACACCTTC
NA,TRBV12-3/TRBV12-4,many,12,TRBJ1-6,CASGRTGSPLHF,TGTGCCAGCGGTCGCACAGGGAGTCCCCTCCACTTT
TRBD1,TRBV19,NA,15,TRBJ1-5,CASNTRDSYNQPQHF,TGTGCCAGTAACACCCGGGACAGTTATAATCAGCCCCAGCATTTT
NA,TRBV27,NA,14,TRBJ2-3,CASSFPESTDTQYF,TGTGCCAGCAGTTTCCCAGAGAGCACAGATACGCAGTATTTT
NA,TRBV14,NA,14,TRBJ2-7,CASSLVSTSYEQYF,TGTGCCAGCAGCCTTGTGTCGACATCCTACGAGCAGTACTTC